The rows below give T cell receptor beta chains drawn from one sample of a study of T cell responses to AZD1222 COVID-19 vaccine. TCRdb's copy holds only in-frame clones and misses some; the assay was immunoSEQ multiplex PCR. The sample consists of around 50,000 clones, about 86% of them appearing once. The input for sequencing was peripheral blood, taken 28 days after the second AZD1222 dose. The origin of the receptors is an adult who received the AZD1222 COVID-19 vaccine. Each CDR3 is given with its conserved first and last residue. The D gene is left open where the match is weak. Only some rows state a clone size, as once, few, many or a class for expanded clones.

j_call v_call clone_size d_call cdr3_aa cdr3_nt
TRBJ1-1 TRBV28 - - CASSLPGEKAFF TGTGCCAGCAGTTTACCAGGGGAGAAAGCTTTCTTT
TRBJ2-2 TRBV19 - - CASSQYTGELFF TGTGCCAGTAGTCAGTACACCGGGGAGCTGTTTTTT
TRBJ2-7 TRBV7-8 - - CASSLGDSYEQYF TGTGCCAGCAGCTTGGGGGACTCCTACGAGCAGTACTTC
TRBJ2-7 TRBV7-2 - - CASSLVHEQYF TGTGCCAGCAGCTTAGTCCACGAGCAGTACTTC
TRBJ1-3 TRBV19 few - CASSSTGTDSGNTIYF TGTGCCAGTAGTTCCACCGGGACGGACTCTGGAAACACCATATATTTT
TRBJ2-1 TRBV25-1 - - CASSERSGQFF TGTGCCAGCAGTGAACGCTCCGGGCAGTTCTTC
TRBJ2-2 TRBV6-2/TRBV6-3 - - CASSVLQGMAGELFF TGTGCCAGCAGTGTCCTCCAGGGAATGGCCGGGGAGCTGTTTTTT
TRBJ2-1 TRBV29-1 - TRBD2 CSFGRGSSYNEQFF TGCTCCTTCGGGAGGGGGAGCTCCTACAATGAGCAGTTCTTC
TRBJ2-7 TRBV7-2 once TRBD1 CASSSWTGPYEQYF TGTGCCAGCAGCTCGTGGACAGGCCCCTACGAGCAGTACTTC
TRBJ1-5 TRBV9 - - CASSVDGSQPQHF TGTGCCAGCAGCGTAGATGGCAGCCAGCCCCAGCATTTT
TRBJ1-3 TRBV6-1 - - CASSEVGAGTSGNTIYF TGTGCCAGCAGTGAAGTAGGCGCGGGGACAAGTGGAAACACCATATATTTT
TRBJ2-2 TRBV12-3/TRBV12-4 - - CASSLAPGELFF TGTGCCAGCAGTCTAGCTCCCGGGGAGCTGTTTTTT
TRBJ2-1 TRBV18 once - CASSPPSNEQFF TGTGCCAGCTCACCACCCTCCAATGAGCAGTTCTTC
TRBJ2-7 TRBV12-3/TRBV12-4 - - CASSLGALYEQYF TGTGCCAGCAGTTTAGGGGCCCTCTACGAGCAGTACTTC
TRBJ2-2 TRBV7-3 - TRBD2 CASSSSSSGIYGELFF TGTGCCAGCAGCTCCTCCTCTAGCGGGATTTATGGGGAGCTGTTTTTT
TRBJ2-2 TRBV6-4 - - CASKASGDTGELFF TGTGCCAGCAAGGCCAGCGGAGACACCGGGGAGCTGTTTTTT
TRBJ2-2 TRBV7-6 - - CASSLYQGSNTGELFF TGTGCCAGCAGCTTATATCAGGGGAGTAACACCGGGGAGCTGTTTTTT
TRBJ1-6 TRBV6-5 - - CASSYLKANSPLHF TGTGCCAGCAGTTACTTAAAAGCGAATTCACCCCTCCACTTT
TRBJ2-5 TRBV27 - TRBD1 CASSFTVQGGETQYF TGTGCCAGCAGTTTTACCGTACAGGGGGGAGAGACCCAGTACTTC
TRBJ2-1 TRBV20-1 - - CSASSQDNEQFF TGCAGTGCTAGTAGCCAGGACAATGAGCAGTTCTTC
TRBJ2-5 TRBV5-6 - - CASSLGVYHPDQETQYF TGTGCCAGCAGCCTAGGGGTATATCATCCGGACCAAGAGACCCAGTACTTC
TRBJ1-5 TRBV6-5 - - CASAGHDNQPQHF TGTGCCAGCGCGGGGCATGACAATCAGCCCCAGCATTTT
TRBJ1-1 TRBV7-2 - - CASSLESYTEAFF TGTGCCAGCAGCCTGGAGAGCTACACTGAAGCTTTCTTT
TRBJ1-1 TRBV28 - - CASTPRSMRYTEAFF TGTGCCAGCACCCCCCGGTCGATGAGATACACTGAAGCTTTCTTT
TRBJ1-5 TRBV19 - - CASSIDGPVMDSNQPQHF TGTGCCAGTAGTATAGATGGACCTGTAATGGATAGCAATCAGCCCCAGCATTTT
TRBJ1-2 TRBV27 once - CASSLLDSYGYTF TGTGCCAGCAGTCTTCTGGACAGCTATGGCTACACCTTC
TRBJ1-2 TRBV4-1 - TRBD1 CASSLGQGAKDGYTF TGCGCCAGCAGCCTGGGACAGGGGGCAAAGGATGGCTACACCTTC
TRBJ2-7 TRBV5-6 - TRBD2 CASSRLAGGEQYF TGTGCCAGCAGCCGGCTAGCGGGAGGGGAGCAGTACTTC
TRBJ2-7 TRBV7-2 once - CASSLAQTSLGRDENEQYF TGTGCCAGCAGCTTAGCTCAGACTTCCCTAGGCCGGGATGAAAACGAGCAGTACTTC
TRBJ2-3 TRBV9 - TRBD2 CASSSWTSGGSGTDTQYF TGTGCCAGCAGCTCCTGGACTAGCGGAGGGAGCGGCACAGATACGCAGTATTTT
TRBJ1-6 TRBV5-8 - - CASSYRQNSPLHF TGTGCCAGCAGCTACAGGCAGAATTCACCCCTCCACTTT
TRBJ2-7 TRBV10-3 - - CAISEGIGSYEQYF TGTGCCATCAGTGAGGGTATAGGTTCCTACGAGCAGTACTTC
TRBJ2-6 TRBV7-9 - TRBD1 CASSLAGTGVRANVLTF TGTGCCAGCAGCTTAGCGGGGACAGGGGTGAGGGCCAACGTCCTGACTTTC
TRBJ2-7 TRBV28 - TRBD1 CASSPRDRVLYEQYF TGTGCCAGCAGCCCCCGGGACAGGGTTCTCTACGAGCAGTACTTC
TRBJ1-3 TRBV9 - TRBD1 CASSVAGQGPGNTIYF TGTGCCAGCAGCGTAGCGGGACAGGGACCTGGAAACACCATATATTTT
TRBJ2-1 TRBV7-8 - TRBD2 CASSPLRSFVAGVDLIETNEQFF TGTGCCAGCAGCCCTCTTAGATCTTTTGTAGCGGGAGTTGATTTGATCGAGACCAATGAGCAGTTCTTC
TRBJ2-3 TRBV7-5 - - CARSLEGWTSGSLTDTQYF TGTGCCAGAAGCTTAGAGGGCTGGACTAGCGGGAGTCTCACAGATACGCAGTATTTT
TRBJ2-2 TRBV11-2 - - CASSPTRGRTGELFF TGTGCCAGCAGCCCAACCAGGGGTAGGACCGGGGAGCTGTTTTTT
TRBJ2-7 TRBV11-3 - - CASSLSRDTNYEQYF TGTGCCAGCAGCTTAAGTCGGGACACAAACTACGAGCAGTACTTC
TRBJ1-1 TRBV3-1/TRBV3-2 - - CASSQGAWAATEAFF TGTGCCAGCAGCCAAGGCGCGTGGGCCGCGACTGAAGCTTTCTTT
TRBJ1-5 TRBV7-9 once TRBD1 CASSPTTGSNQPQHF TGTGCCAGCAGCCCAACGACAGGGTCCAATCAGCCCCAGCATTTT
TRBJ2-1 TRBV5-8 - TRBD2 CASRTGTRENEQFF TGTGCCAGCAGAACCGGGACTAGAGAAAATGAGCAGTTCTTC
TRBJ1-6 TRBV28 few - CASRRGTAGENSPLHF TGTGCCAGCAGGCGGGGGACGGCAGGGGAAAATTCACCCCTCCACTTT
TRBJ2-7 TRBV7-2 - TRBD1 CASSQGTGRVEQYF TGTGCCAGCAGCCAAGGGACAGGGAGGGTCGAGCAGTACTTC
TRBJ2-1 TRBV19 - TRBD2 CASRAGTSGSRQFF TGTGCCAGTAGGGCGGGGACTAGCGGGAGCAGGCAGTTCTTC
TRBJ2-7 TRBV4-2 - - CASSQDPSWTAAYEQYF TGTGCCAGCAGCCAAGACCCTTCCTGGACAGCCGCCTACGAGCAGTACTTC
TRBJ2-7 TRBV7-3 - TRBD1 CASSLEQGVTYEQYF TGTGCCAGCAGCTTAGAGCAGGGGGTCACCTACGAGCAGTACTTC
TRBJ2-1 TRBV5-4 - TRBD2 CASSLGLAGEPRGGEQFF TGTGCCAGCAGCTTGGGACTAGCGGGAGAGCCTCGAGGAGGTGAGCAGTTCTTC
TRBJ1-6 TRBV7-2 once - CASSLNSPLHF TGTGCCAGCAGCCTCAATTCACCCCTCCACTTT